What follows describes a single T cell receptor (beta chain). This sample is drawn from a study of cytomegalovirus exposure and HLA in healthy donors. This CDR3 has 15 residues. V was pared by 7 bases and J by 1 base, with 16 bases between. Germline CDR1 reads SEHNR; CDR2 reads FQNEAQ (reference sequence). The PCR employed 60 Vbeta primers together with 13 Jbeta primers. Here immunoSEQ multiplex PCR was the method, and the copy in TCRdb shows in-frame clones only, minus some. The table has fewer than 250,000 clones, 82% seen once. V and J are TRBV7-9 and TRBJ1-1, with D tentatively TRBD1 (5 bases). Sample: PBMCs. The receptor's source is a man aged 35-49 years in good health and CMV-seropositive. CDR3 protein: CASTRSGAGNTEAFF. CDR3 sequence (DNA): TGTGCCAGCACCCGAAGTGGGGCAGGGAACACTGAAGCTTTCTTT.